Below, one T cell receptor beta chain is given with its context. Its antigen is not yet known. Per-nucleotide qualities are absent, and no much larger clonotype sits a single base away. This sample stems from a study of blood T cell repertoires in COVID-19 (dated by TCRdb to between 2020 and 2021). Background on the whole study: Samples from collaborators originated in the United States, Italy and Spain and spanned both the acute and convalescent phases of COVID-19. Where available, HLA class I and class II types were taken from metadata supplied by the sample provider and were not determined by assay-based typing. The dataset comprised deeply sampled blood TCRbeta repertoires from subjects exposed to, actively infected with, or recovered from COVID-19. A freely available public database, intended as a resource for researchers studying the immune response to SARS-CoV-2, is where the repertoires were released. The samples were drawn from two sources: the first 160 participants of the ongoing ImmuneRACE study, and over 1,000 subjects contributed by 6 global collaborators. A de-identified subject ID, COVID-19 status, age in years and sex were almost always included in the sample metadata. The material from the prospective study consisted of cDNA or gDNA derived from T cells, B-cell-depleted T cells, or PBMCs. Study-wide findings and limitations: Clinical and demographic metadata were provided uncurated, with the amount varying by source and participant.

Each collaborating institution followed its own protocols to collect whole blood in K2EDTA tubes. For TCRbeta analysis, collaborators shipped samples as frozen whole blood, isolated PBMCs, or DNA extracted from either of those sample types. The CDR3 sequence holds 16 residues, the cysteine and phenylalanine included. Of all the DNA, just the CDR3 is kept, 48 bases in frame from base 1. In the germline V gene, CDR1 corresponds to SGHNT and CDR2 to YENEEA. V loses 1 base at its end and J loses 3 bases; junction bases beyond the gene matches: 4. TCRbeta CDR3 regions were amplified from genomic DNA using the immunoSEQ Assay, a bias-controlled multiplex PCR. From the authors' description of their analysis: Within the assay, amplification of reference gene primers was used to estimate how many nucleated cells each sample contained. To quantify the absolute abundance of each unique TCRbeta CDR3 rearrangement, sequence reads were collapsed and filtered. Productive Simpson clonality was computed per sample as the square root of Simpson's diversity index over productive rearrangements. Entries here come from immuneACCESS through TCRdb and include only in-frame sequences with V and J called. Some clones fail to appear in such tables; in the studies checked, an unresolved V gene covers under half of the shortfall, and the cause of the remainder is unknown. That table supplies the V and J calls and clone size; D and trimming were determined from the DNA. This sample gives tens of thousands of clones in total; approximately 90% of them show up just once. The top ten clones comprise 25% to 35% of the sample.

The V and J genes are TRBV11-3 and TRBJ2-2, and TRBD2 aligns with 8 junction nucleotides. This receptor was identified in a woman aged 80 or over with acute or convalescent COVID-19. The sample taken for sequencing was peripheral blood. CDR3 protein: CASSLVRGGDTGELFF. The DNA reads as follows: TGTGCCAGCAGCTTAGTTCGGGGGGGTGACACCGGGGAGCTGTTTTTT.